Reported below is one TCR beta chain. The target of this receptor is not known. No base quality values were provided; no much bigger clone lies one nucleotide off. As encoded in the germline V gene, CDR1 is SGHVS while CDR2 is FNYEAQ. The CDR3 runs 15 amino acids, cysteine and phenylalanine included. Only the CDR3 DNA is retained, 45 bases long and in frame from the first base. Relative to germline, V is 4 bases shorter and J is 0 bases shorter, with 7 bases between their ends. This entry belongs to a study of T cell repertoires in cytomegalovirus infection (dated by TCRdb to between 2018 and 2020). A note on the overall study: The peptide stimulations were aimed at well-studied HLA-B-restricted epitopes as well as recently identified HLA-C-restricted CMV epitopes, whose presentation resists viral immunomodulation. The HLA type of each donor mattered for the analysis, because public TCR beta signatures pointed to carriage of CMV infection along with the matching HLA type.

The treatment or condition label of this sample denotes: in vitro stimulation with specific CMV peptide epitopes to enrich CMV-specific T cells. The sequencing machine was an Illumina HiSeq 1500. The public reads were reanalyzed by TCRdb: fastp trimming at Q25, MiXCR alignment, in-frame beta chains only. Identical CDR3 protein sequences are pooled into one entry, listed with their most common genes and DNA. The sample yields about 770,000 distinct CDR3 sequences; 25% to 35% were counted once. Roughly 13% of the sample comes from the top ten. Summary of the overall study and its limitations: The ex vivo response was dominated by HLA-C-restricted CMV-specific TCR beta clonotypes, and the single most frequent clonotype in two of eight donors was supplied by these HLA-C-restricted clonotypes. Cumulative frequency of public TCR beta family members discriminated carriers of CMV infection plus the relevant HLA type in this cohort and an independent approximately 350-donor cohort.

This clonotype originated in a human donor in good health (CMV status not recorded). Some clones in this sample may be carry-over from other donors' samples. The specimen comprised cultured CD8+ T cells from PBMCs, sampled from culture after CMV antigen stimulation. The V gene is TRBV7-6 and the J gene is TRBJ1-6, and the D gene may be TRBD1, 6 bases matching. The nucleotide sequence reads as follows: TGTGCCAGCAGCTCGGACAGCTCCTATAATTCACCCCTCCACTTT. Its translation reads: CASSSDSSYNSPLHF.